The T cell receptor beta chain described here comes from a study of T-cell reconstitution after alpha-beta-depleted transplantation in children. General observations from the study: After transplant, high TCRbeta diversity at day 60 in some patients arose from surviving recipient T cells and thymic progenitors. After transplant, at about two months, alpha-beta T cells were reportedly derived from several hundred expanded graft clones. At one year after transplant, newly produced T cells mostly accounted for T-cell counts and diversity.

This clonotype showed up just a few times. What it recognizes is unknown. V shed 5 bases and J 6 bases; nucleotides not matched to a gene: 7. The germline gives CDR1 SGHTA, CDR2 FQGNSA. The CDR3 contains 13 residues. As it was prepared, the TCRbeta library received unique molecular identifiers. Each CDR3 protein gets one entry after TCRdb re-called the PCR reads with MiXCR. The sample records approximately 630,000 distinct CDR3 sequences, less than 15% being singletons. The sample here was PBMCs, taken before TCRalphabeta/CD19-depleted stem cell transplant. The TCR sequence derives from a girl aged 2 to 10 with congenital amegakaryocytic thrombocytopenia, due to receive a stem cell transplant. The V and J genes are TRBV7-2 and TRBJ2-7, with 7 bases fitting TRBD2. The CDR3 is CASSPRLAGEQYF. CDR3 sequence (DNA): TGTGCCAGCAGCCCACGACTAGCCGGCGAGCAGTACTTC.